This paragraph covers one T cell receptor (beta chain) sequence. Measured with immunoSEQ multiplex PCR; TCRdb has only the in-frame clones, and not every one. This table holds some 500,000 clones, approximately 90% found once. The CDR3 has 14 amino acids. CDR1 and CDR2 from the germline V gene are SGHKS and YYEKEE (reference sequence). V lost 7 bases and J lost 0, with 11 bases in between. The sample comes from a study of blood T cell repertoires in COVID-19. Study at large: Spain, Italy and the United States supplied samples that represented acute and convalescent COVID-19.

Across about two dozen US areas, participants ranged in age from roughly 18 to 95 years. The V and J genes are TRBV5-5 and TRBJ2-1; tentative D call: TRBD2 (7 bases). Sequenced: PBMCs or T cells enriched from blood (not recorded which). This receptor was identified in a woman aged 35 to 49 who had recovered from COVID-19. Here the CDR3 DNA reads TGTGCCAGCTCGAGGGGGGGCTCCTACAATGAGCAGTTCTTC. Its translation is CASSRGGSYNEQFF.